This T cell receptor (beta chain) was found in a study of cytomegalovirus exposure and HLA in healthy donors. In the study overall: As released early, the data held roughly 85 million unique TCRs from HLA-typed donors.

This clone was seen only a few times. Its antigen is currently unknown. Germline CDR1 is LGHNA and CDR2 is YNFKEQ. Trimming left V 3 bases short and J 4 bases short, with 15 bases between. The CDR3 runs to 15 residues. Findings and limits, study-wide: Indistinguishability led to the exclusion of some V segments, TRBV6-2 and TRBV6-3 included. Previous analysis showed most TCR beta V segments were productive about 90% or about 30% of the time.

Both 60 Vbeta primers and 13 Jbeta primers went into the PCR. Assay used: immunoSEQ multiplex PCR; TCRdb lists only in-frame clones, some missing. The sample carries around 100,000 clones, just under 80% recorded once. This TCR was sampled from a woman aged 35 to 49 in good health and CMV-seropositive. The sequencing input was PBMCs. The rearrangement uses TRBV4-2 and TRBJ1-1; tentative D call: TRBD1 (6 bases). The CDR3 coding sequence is TGTGCCAGCAGCCAGAACAGGGATTCTCGCACTGAAGCTTTCTTT. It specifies CASSQNRDSRTEAFF.